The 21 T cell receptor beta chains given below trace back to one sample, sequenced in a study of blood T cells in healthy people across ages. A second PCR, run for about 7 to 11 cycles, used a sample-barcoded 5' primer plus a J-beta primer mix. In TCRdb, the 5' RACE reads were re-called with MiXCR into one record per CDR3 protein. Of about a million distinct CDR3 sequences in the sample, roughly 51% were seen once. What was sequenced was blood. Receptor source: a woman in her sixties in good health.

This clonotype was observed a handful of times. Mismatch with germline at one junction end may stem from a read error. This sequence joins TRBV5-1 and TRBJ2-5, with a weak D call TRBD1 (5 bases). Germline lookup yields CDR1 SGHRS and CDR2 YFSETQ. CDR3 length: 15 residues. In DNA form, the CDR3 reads TGCGCCAGCAGCTCCTCAGGGTTCGCCGAAGAAACCCAGTACTTC. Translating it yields CASSSSGFAEETQYF.

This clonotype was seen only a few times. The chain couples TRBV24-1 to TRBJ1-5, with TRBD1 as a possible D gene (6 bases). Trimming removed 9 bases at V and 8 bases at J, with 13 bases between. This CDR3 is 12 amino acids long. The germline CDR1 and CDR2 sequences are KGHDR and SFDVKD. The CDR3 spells CATSQGPEPQHF. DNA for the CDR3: TGTGCCACCTCACAGGGCCCGGAGCCCCAGCATTTT.

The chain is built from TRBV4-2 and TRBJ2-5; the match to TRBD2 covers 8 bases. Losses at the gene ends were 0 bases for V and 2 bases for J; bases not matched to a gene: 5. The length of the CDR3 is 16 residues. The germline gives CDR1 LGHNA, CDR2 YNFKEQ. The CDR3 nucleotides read TGTGCCAGCAGCCAAGAAGCGGGAGCGACTCAAGAGACCCAGTACTTC. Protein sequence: CASSQEAGATQETQYF.

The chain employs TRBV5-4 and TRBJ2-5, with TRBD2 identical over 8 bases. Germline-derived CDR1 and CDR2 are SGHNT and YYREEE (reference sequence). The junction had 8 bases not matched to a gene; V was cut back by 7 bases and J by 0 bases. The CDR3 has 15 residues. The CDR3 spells CASGPHSGNQETQYF. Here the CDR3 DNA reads TGTGCCAGCGGTCCGCATAGCGGGAACCAAGAGACCCAGTACTTC.

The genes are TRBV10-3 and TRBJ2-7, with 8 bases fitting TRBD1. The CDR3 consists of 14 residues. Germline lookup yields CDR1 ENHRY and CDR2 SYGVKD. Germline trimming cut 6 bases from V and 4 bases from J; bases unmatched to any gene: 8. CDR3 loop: CAISTSGQVYEQYF. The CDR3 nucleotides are TGTGCCATCAGCACCTCGGGACAGGTGTACGAGCAGTACTTC.

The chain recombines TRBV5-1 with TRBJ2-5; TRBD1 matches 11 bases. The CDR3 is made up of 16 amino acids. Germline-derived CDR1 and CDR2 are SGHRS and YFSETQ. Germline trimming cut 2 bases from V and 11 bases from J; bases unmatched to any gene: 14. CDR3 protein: CASSFGGTGGYNEQYF. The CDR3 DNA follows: TGCGCCAGCAGCTTCGGCGGGACAGGGGGGTACAATGAGCAGTACTTC.

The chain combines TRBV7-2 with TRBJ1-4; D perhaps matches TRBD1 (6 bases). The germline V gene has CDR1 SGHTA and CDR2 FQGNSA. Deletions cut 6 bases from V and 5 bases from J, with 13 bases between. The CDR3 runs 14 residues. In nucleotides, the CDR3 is TGTGCCAGCAGTCAGAGACAGGCGAATGAAAAACTGTTTTTT. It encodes CASSQRQANEKLFF.

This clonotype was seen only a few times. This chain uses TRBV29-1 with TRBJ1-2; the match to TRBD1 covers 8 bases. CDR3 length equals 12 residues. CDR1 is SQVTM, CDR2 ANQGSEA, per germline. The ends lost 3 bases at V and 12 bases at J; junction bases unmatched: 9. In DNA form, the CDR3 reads TGCAGCGTTGACCCACTGACAGGGGAAAACACCTTC. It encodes CSVDPLTGENTF.

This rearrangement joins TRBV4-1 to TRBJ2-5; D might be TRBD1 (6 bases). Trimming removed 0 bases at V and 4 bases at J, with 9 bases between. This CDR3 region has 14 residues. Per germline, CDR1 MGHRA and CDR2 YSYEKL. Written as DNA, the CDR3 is TGCGCCAGCAGCCAAGAGGACAGTATAGAGACCCAGTACTTC. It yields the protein CASSQEDSIETQYF.

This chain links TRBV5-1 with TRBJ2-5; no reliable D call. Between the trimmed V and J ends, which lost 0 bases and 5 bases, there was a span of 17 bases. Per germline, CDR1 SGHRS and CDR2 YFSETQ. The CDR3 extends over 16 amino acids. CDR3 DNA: TGCGCCAGCAGCTTGGGGAGCGCAGTTCCTCTGGAGACCCAGTACTTC. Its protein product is CASSLGSAVPLETQYF.

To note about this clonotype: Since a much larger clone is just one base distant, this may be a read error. CDR3 sequence reads: CASSLRGAHEQYF. DNA for the CDR3: TGTGCCAGCAGCCTTCGAGGGGCCCACGAGCAGTACTTC. The rearrangement links TRBV3-1 to TRBJ2-7; the D gene could be TRBD1 or TRBD2 (5 bases each). V was trimmed by 4 bases and J by 5 bases, leaving 12 bases between them. CDR1 is LGHDT, CDR2 YNNKEL, per germline (reference sequence). The CDR3 is 13 residues long.

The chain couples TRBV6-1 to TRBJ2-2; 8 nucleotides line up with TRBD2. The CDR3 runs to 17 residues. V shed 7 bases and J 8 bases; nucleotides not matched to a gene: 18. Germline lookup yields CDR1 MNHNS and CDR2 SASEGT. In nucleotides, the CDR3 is TGTGCCAGCACCCCGAGAAGCAGCGGGAGCTATAGGGGGGAGCTGTTTTTT. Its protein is CASTPRSSGSYRGELFF.

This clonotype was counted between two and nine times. CDR3 in amino acids: CSATWPSSSYNEQFF. The DNA for the CDR3 is TGCAGTGCTACCTGGCCCTCCAGCTCCTACAATGAGCAGTTCTTC. The chain carries TRBV20-1 and TRBJ2-1; no firm D call. Germline loops: CDR1 DFQATT, CDR2 SNEGSKA (reference sequence). V was trimmed by 4 bases and J by 0 bases, leaving 13 bases between them. The CDR3 has 15 residues.

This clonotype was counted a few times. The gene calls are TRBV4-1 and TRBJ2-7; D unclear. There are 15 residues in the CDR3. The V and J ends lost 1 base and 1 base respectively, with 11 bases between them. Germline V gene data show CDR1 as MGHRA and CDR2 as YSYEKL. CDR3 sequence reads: CASSQVDGESYEQYF. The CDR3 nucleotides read TGCGCCAGCAGCCAAGTGGACGGTGAATCCTACGAGCAGTACTTC.

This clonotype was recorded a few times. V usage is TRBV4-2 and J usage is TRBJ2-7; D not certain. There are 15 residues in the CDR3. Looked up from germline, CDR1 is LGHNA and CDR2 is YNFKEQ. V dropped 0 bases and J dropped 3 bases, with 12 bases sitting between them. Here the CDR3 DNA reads TGTGCCAGCAGCCAAGAGGTACTACCTAACTACGAGCAGTACTTC. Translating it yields CASSQEVLPNYEQYF.

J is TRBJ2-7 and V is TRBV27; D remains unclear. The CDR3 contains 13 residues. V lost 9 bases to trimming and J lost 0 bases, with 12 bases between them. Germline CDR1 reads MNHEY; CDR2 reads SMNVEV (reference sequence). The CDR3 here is CASLERTSYEQYF. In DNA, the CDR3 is TGTGCCAGTTTAGAGAGGACCTCCTACGAGCAGTACTTC.

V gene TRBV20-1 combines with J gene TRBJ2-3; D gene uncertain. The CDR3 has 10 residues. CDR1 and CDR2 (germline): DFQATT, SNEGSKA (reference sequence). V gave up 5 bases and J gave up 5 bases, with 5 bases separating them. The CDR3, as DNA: TGCAGTGCTGGGATAGATACGCAGTATTTT. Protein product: CSAGIDTQYF.

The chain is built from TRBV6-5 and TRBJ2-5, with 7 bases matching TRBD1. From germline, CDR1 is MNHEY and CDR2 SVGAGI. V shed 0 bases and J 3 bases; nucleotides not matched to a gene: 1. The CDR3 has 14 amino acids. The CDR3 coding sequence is TGTGCCAGCAGTTACTCGGGACAGAAAGAGACCCAGTACTTC. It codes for CASSYSGQKETQYF.

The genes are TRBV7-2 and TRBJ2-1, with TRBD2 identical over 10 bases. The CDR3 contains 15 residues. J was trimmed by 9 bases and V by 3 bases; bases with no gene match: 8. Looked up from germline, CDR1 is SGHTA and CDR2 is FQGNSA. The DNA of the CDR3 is TGTGCCAGCAGCTTGGGGCTAGCGGGAGTTAGTGAGCAGTTCTTC. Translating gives CASSLGLAGVSEQFF.

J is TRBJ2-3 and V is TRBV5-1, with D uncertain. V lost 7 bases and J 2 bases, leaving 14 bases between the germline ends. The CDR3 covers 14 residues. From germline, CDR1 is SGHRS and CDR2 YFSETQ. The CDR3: CASSVARPTDTQYF. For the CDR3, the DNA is TGCGCCAGCTCCGTCGCGAGGCCCACAGATACGCAGTATTTT.

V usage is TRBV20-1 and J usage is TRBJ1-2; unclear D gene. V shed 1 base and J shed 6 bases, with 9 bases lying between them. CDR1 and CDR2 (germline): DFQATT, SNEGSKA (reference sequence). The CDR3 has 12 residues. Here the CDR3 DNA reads TGCAGTGCTAGAGTCCCAGGCGATGGCTACACCTTC. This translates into CSARVPGDGYTF.